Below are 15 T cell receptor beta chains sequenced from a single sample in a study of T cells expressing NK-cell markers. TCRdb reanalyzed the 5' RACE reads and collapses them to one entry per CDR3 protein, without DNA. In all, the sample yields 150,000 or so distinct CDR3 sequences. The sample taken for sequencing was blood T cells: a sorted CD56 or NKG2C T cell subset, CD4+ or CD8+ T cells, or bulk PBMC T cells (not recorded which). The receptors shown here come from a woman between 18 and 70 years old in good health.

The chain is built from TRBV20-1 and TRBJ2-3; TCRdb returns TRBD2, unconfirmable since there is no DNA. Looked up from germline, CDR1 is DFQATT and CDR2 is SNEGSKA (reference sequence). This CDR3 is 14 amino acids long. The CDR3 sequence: CSATLREFTDTQYF.

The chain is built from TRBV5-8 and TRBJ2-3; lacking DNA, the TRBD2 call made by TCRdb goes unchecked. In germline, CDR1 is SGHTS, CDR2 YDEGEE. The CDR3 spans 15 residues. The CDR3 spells CASSFTSSVKDTQYF.

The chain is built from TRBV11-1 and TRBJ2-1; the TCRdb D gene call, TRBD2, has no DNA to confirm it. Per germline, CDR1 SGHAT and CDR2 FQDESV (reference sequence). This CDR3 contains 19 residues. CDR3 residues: CASSQRRTSGSSSYNEQFF.

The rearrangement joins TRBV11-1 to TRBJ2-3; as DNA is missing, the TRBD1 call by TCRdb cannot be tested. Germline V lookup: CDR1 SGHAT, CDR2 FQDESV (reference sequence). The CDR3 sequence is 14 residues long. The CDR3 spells CASSPLGLPDTQYF.

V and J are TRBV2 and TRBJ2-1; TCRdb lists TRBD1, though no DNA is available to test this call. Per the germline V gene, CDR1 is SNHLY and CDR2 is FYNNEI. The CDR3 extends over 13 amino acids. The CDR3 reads CASNPGTSNEQFF. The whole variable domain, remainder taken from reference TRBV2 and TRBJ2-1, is EPEVTQTPSHQVTQMGQEVILRCVPISNHLYFYWYRQILGQKVEFLVSFYNNEISEKSEIFDDQFSVERPDGSNFTLKIRSTKLEDSAMYFCASNPGTSNEQFFGPGTRLTVL.

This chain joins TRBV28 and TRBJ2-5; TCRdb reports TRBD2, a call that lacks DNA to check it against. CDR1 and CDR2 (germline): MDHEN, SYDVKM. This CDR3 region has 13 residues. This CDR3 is CASNLPGPGTQYF.

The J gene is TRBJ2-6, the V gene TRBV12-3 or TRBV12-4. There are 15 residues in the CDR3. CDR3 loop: CASSFELSGANVLTF.

The CDR3 here is CASTPRGLAGASSYNEQFF. The chain joins TRBV12-3 or TRBV12-4 to TRBJ2-1; TCRdb outputs TRBD2, but without DNA this stays unchecked. The CDR3 is 19 amino acids.

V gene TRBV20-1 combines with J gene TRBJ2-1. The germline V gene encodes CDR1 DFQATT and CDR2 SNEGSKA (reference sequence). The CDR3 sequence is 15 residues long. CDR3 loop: CSARAPQGALNEQFF.

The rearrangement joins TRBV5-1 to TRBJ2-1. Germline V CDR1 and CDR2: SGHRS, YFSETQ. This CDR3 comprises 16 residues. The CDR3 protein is CASSLAAGGSHNEQFF.

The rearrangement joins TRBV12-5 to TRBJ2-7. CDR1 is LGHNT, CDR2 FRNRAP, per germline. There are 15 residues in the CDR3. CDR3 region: CASGLVVPRTYEQYF.

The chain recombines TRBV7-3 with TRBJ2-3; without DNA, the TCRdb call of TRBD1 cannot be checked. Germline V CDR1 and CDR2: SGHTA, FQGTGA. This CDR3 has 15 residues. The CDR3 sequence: CASSHRDKSTDTQYF.

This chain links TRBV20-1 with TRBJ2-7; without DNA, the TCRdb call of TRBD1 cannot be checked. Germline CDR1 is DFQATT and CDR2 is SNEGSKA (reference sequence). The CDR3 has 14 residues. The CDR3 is CSALTLDNSYEQYF.

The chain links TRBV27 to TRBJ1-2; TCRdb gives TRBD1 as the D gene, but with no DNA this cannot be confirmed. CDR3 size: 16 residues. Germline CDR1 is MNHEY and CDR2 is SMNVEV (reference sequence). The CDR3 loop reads CASSLGVGQGGYGYTF.

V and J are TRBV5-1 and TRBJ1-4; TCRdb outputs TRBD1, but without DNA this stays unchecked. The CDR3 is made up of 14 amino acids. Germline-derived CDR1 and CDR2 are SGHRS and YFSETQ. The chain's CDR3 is CASREGQPNEKLFF.